This T cell receptor (beta chain) was profiled in a study of blood T cell repertoires in COVID-19. Turning to the study itself: There were acute and convalescent COVID-19 samples, and they came from the United States, Italy and Spain. Sources were T cells, B-cell-depleted T cells, or PBMCs; the material itself was cDNA or gDNA.

The CDR3 runs to 14 residues. CDR1 is MRHNA and CDR2 is SNTAGT in the germline V gene. V gave up 5 bases and J gave up 8 bases, with 16 bases separating them. Patients at the Seattle site were enrolled during active infection and followed longitudinally. In the original workflow: Estimated nucleated cell counts came from reference gene primer amplification. The repertoire was sequenced with immunoSEQ multiplex PCR; TCRdb's copy has only in-frame clones and lacks some. V, J and clone size are those of that table, while D and trimming were read from the DNA. The table lists 190,000 or so clones, approximately 78% of them singletons, with roughly 10% in the top ten.

This clonotype originated in a woman aged 80 or over with COVID-19, enrolled during active disease. The chain employs TRBV6-4 and TRBJ2-1; D may be TRBD1 (6 bases). The sequencing input was peripheral blood. Here the CDR3 reads CASSLRGEGDEQFF. The CDR3 DNA sequence: TGTGCCAGCAGTCTCAGGGGAGAGGGAGATGAGCAGTTCTTC.